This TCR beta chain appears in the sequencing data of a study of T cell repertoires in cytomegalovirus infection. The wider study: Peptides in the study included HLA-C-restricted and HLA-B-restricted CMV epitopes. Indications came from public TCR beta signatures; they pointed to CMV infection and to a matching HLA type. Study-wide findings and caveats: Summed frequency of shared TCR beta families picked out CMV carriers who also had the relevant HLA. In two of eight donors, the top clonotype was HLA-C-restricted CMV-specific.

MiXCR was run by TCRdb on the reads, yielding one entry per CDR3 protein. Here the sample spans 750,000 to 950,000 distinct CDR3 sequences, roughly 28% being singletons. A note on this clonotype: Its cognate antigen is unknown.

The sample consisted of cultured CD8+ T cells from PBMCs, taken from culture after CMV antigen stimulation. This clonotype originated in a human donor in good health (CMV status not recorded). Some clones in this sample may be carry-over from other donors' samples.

CDR3 DNA sequence: TGTGCCAGCAGAGGGACTAGCGGGGGTGCCTCGGAGACCCAGTACTTC. Translated, it gives CASRGTSGGASETQYF. The chain is built from TRBV6-2 or TRBV6-3 and TRBJ2-5, with 14 bases lining up with TRBD2. After removal of 6 bases from V and 5 bases from J, the junction contained 8 bases not matched to a gene. Germline V lookup: CDR1 MNHEY, CDR2 SVGEGT. The length of the CDR3 is 16 residues.